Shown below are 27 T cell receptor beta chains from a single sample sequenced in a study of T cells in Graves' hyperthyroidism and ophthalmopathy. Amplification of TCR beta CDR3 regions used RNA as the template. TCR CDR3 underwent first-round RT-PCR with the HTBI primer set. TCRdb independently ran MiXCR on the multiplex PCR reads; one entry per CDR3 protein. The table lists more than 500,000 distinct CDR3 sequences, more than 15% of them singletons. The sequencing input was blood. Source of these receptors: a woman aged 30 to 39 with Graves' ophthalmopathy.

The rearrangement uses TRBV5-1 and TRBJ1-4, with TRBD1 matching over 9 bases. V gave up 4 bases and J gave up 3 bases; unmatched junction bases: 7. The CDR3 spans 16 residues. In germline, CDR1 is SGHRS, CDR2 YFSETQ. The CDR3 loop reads CASSPGQGKPNEKLFF. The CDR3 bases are TGCGCCAGCAGCCCCGGACAGGGGAAACCTAATGAAAAACTGTTTTTT.

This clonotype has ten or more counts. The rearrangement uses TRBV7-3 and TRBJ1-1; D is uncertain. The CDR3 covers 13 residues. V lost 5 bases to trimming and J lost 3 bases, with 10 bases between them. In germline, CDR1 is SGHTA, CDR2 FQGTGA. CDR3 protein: CASSPERYTEAFF. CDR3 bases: TGTGCCAGCAGCCCTGAACGGTACACTGAAGCTTTCTTT.

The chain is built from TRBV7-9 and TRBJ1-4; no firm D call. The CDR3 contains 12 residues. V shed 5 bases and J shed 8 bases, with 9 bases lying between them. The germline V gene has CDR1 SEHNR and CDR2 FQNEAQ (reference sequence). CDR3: CASSLQLEKLFF. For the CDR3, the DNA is TGTGCCAGCAGCCTACAATTGGAAAAACTGTTTTTT.

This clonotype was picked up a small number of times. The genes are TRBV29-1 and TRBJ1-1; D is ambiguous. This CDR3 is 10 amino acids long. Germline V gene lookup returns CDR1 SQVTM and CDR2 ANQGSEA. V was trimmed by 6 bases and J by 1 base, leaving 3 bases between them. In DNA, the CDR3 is TGCAGCGTCAGGAACACTGAAGCTTTCTTT. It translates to CSVRNTEAFF. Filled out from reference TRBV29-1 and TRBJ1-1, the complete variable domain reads SAVISQKPSRDICQRGTSLTIQCQVDSQVTMMFWYRQQPGQSLTLIATANQGSEATYESGFVIDKFPISRPNLTFSTLTVSNMSPEDSSIYLCSVRNTEAFFGQGTRLTVV.

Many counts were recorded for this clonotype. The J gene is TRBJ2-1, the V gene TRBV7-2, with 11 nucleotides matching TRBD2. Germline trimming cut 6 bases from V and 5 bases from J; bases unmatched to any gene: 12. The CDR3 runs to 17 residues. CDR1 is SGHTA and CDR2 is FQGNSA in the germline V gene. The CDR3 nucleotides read TGTGCCAGCAGTTTTGGCCTAGGTAGCGGGAGGGACAATGAGCAGTTCTTC. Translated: CASSFGLGSGRDNEQFF.

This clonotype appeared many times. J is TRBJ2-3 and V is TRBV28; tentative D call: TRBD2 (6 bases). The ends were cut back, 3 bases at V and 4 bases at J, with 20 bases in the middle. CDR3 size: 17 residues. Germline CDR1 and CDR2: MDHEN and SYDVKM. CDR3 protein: CASSFPQDGGGSDTQYF. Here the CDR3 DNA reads TGTGCCAGCAGTTTTCCCCAGGATGGGGGAGGCTCAGATACGCAGTATTTT. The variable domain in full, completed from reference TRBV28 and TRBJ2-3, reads DVKVTQSSRYLVKRTGEKVFLECVQDMDHENMFWYRQDPGLGLRLIYFSYDVKMKEKGDIPEGYSVSREKKERFSLILESASTNQTSMYLCASSFPQDGGGSDTQYFGPGTRLTVL.

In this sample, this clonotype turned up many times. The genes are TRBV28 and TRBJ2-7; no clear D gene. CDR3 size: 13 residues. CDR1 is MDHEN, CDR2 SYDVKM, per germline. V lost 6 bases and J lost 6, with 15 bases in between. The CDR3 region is CASRHIQTAEQYF. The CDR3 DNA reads TGTGCCAGCAGACACATTCAGACCGCCGAGCAGTACTTC.

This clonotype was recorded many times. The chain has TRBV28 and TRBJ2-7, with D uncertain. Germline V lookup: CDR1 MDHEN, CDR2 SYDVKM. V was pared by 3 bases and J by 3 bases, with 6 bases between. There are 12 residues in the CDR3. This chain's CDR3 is CASSFKDYEQYF. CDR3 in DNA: TGTGCCAGCAGTTTTAAAGACTACGAGCAGTACTTC. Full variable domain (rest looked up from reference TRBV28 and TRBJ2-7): DVKVTQSSRYLVKRTGEKVFLECVQDMDHENMFWYRQDPGLGLRLIYFSYDVKMKEKGDIPEGYSVSREKKERFSLILESASTNQTSMYLCASSFKDYEQYFGPGTRLTVT.

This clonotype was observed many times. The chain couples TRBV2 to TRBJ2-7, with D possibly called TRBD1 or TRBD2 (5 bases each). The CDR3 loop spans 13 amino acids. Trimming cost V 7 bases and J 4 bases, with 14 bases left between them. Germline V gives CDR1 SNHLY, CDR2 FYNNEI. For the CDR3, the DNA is TGTGCCAGCACGTGGGACGGAGCGTACGAGCAGTACTTC. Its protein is CASTWDGAYEQYF.

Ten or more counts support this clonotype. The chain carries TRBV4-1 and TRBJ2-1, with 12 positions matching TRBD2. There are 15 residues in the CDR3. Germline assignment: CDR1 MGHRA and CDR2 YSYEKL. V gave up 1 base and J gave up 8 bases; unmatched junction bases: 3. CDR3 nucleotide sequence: TGCGCCAGCAGCCAAGGACTAGCGGGAGCTGATGAGCAGTTCTTC. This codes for CASSQGLAGADEQFF.

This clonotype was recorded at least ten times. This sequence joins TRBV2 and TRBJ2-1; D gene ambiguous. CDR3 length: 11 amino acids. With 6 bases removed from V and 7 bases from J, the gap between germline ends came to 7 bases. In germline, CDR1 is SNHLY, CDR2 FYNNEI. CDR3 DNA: TGTGCCAGCAGCATGGAGAATGAGCAGTTCTTC. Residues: CASSMENEQFF.

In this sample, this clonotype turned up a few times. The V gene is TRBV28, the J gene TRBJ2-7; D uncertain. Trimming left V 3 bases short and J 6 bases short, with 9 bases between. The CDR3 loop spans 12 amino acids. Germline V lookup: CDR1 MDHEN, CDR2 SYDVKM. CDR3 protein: CASSFLRFEQYF. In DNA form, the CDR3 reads TGTGCCAGCAGTTTTCTTCGCTTCGAGCAGTACTTC.

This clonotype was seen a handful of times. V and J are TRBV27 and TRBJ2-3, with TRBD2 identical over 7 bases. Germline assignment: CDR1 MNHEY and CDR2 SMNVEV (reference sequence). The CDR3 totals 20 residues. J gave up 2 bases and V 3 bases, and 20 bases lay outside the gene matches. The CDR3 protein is CASSLASGSLVLSHTDTQYF. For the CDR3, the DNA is TGTGCCAGCAGTTTGGCTAGCGGATCTCTAGTGCTGAGCCACACAGATACGCAGTATTTT.

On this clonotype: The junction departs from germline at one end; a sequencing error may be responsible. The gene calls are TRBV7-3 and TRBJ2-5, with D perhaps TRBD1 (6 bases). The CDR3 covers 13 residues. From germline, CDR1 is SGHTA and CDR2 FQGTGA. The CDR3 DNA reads TGTGTCAGCAGCGACTCAGGGGTTGAGACCCAGTACTTC. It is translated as CVSSDSGVETQYF.

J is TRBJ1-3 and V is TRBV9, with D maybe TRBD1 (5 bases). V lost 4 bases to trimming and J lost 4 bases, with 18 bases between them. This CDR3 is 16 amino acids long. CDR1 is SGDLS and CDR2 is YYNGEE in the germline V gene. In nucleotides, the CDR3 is TGTGCCAGCAGCCCGCCAGGGCGGGGGTACGGAAACACCATATATTTT. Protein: CASSPPGRGYGNTIYF.

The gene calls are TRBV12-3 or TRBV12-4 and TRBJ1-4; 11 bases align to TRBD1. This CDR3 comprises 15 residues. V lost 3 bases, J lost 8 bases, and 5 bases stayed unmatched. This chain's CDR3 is CASSFYGQGAEKLFF. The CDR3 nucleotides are TGTGCCAGCAGTTTTTATGGACAGGGGGCGGAAAAACTGTTTTTT.

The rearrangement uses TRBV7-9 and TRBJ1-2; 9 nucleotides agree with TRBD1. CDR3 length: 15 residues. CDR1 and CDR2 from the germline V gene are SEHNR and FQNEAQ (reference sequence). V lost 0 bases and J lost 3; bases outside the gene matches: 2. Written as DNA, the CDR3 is TGTGCCAGCAGCTTAGCCCGGGACAGGGACTATGGCTACACCTTC. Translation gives CASSLARDRDYGYTF.

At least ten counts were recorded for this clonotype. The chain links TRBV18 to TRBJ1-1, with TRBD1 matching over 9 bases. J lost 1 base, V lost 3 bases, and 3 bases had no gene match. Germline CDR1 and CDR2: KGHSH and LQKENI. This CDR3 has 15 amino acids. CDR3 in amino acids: CASSPDRGPNTEAFF. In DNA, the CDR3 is TGTGCCAGCTCACCGGACAGGGGACCGAACACTGAAGCTTTCTTT.

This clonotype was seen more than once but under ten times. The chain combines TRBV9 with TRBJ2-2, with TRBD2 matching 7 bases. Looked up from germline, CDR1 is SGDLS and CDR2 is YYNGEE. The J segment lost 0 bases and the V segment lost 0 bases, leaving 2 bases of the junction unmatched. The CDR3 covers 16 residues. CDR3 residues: CASSVVAGSNTGELFF. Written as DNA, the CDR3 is TGTGCCAGCAGCGTAGTAGCGGGCTCGAACACCGGGGAGCTGTTTTTT.

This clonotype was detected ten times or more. The CDR3, as DNA: TGTGCCAGCAGCTTACCAGGGCGCACAGATACGCAGTATTTT. Translated, it gives CASSLPGRTDTQYF. The rearrangement links TRBV7-2 to TRBJ2-3; weak D call: TRBD1 (5 bases). Germline assignment: CDR1 SGHTA and CDR2 FQGNSA. This CDR3 region has 14 residues. Trimming took 2 bases from V and 1 from J, leaving 7 bases between them.

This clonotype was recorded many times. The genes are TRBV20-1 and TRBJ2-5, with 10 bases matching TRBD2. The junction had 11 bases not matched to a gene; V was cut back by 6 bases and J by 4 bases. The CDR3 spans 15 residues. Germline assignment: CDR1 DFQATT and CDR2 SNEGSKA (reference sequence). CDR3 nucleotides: TGCAGTGCGCGACCCCTAGCGGGAGCCCTAGAGACCCAGTACTTC. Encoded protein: CSARPLAGALETQYF.

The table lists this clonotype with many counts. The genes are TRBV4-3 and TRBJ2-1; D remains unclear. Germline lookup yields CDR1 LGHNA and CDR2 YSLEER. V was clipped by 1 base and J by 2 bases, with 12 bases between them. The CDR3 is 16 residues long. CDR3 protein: CASSQGGTFPYNEQFF. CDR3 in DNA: TGCGCCAGCAGCCAAGGCGGCACCTTTCCCTACAATGAGCAGTTCTTC.

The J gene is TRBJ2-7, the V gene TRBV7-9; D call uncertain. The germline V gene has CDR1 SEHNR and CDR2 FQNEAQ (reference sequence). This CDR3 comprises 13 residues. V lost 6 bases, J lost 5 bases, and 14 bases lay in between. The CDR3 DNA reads TGTGCCAGCAGTTTCGGATCCGGCGACGAGCAGTACTTC. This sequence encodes CASSFGSGDEQYF.

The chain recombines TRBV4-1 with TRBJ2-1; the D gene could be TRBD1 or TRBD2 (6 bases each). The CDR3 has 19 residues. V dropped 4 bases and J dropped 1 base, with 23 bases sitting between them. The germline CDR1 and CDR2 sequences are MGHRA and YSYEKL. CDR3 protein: CASSRTRIQGGSSYNEQFF. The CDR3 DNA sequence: TGCGCCAGCAGCCGGACACGCATACAGGGAGGAAGTTCCTACAATGAGCAGTTCTTC.

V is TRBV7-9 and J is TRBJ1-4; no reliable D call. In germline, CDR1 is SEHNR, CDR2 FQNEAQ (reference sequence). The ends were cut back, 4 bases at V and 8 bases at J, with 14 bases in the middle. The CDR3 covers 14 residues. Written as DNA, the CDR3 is TGTGCCAGCAGCTCCAGACGCCCGGGCGAAAAACTGTTTTTT. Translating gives CASSSRRPGEKLFF.

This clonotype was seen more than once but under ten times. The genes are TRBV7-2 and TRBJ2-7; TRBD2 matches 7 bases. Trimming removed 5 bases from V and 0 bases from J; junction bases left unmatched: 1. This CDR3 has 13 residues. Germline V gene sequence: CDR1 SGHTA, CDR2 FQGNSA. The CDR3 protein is CASSKRGSYEQYF. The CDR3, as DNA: TGTGCCAGCAGCAAGCGGGGCTCCTACGAGCAGTACTTC.

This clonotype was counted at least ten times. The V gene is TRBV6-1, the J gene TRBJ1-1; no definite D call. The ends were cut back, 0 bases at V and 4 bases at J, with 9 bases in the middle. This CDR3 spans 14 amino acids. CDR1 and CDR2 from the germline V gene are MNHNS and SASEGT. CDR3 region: CASSEAPRVTEAFF. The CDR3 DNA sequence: TGTGCCAGCAGTGAAGCACCCCGGGTCACTGAAGCTTTCTTT.